Listed here are 21 T cell receptor beta chains from one sample, sequenced in a study of T cells in Graves' hyperthyroidism and ophthalmopathy. Researchers amplified the TCR beta CDR3 regions from RNA transcripts. The TCR CDR3 first-round RT-PCR relied on the HTBI primer set. TCRdb reprocessed the multiplex PCR reads with MiXCR, giving one entry per CDR3 protein. The table records fewer than 600,000 distinct CDR3 sequences, approximately 15% of them present only once. The sample comprised blood. These receptors were taken from a woman aged 40 to 50 with Graves' hyperthyroidism.

This clonotype was observed many times. The J gene is TRBJ2-5, the V gene TRBV7-9, with a possible D match to TRBD2 (6 bases). Deletions cut 3 bases from V and 0 bases from J, with 17 bases between. Germline assignment: CDR1 SEHNR and CDR2 FQNEAQ (reference sequence). CDR3 size: 17 residues. The CDR3: CASSFGVGGEYQETQYF. The CDR3, as DNA: TGTGCCAGCAGCTTCGGGGTTGGCGGGGAGTACCAAGAGACCCAGTACTTC.

The chain combines TRBV6-4 with TRBJ1-6; D remains ambiguous. Germline values: CDR1 MRHNA, CDR2 SNTAGT. This CDR3 contains 13 residues. V lost 2 bases and J lost 5, with 4 bases in between. The CDR3 coding sequence is TGTGCCAGCAGTGACGTCCATAATTCACCCCTCCACTTT. Amino acids: CASSDVHNSPLHF.

The J gene is TRBJ2-7, the V gene TRBV9; D is uncertain. This CDR3 comprises 14 residues. CDR1 is SGDLS and CDR2 is YYNGEE in the germline V gene. Trimming shortened V by 0 bases and J by 4 bases, and 11 bases separated the two germline ends. The CDR3 is CASSVGAEEYEQYF. CDR3 coding DNA: TGTGCCAGCAGCGTAGGGGCCGAGGAGTACGAGCAGTACTTC.

This clonotype was seen ten or more times. The chain uses TRBV15 and TRBJ2-1; 7 nucleotides align to TRBD2. CDR3 length: 17 residues. CDR1 and CDR2 from the germline V gene are LNHNV and YYDKDF (reference sequence). V shed 0 bases and J 6 bases; nucleotides not matched to a gene: 11. DNA of the CDR3: TGTGCCACCAGCAGAGACCCGACTAGCAGGTTGGGCAATGAGCAGTTCTTC. This codes for CATSRDPTSRLGNEQFF.

Turning to this clonotype: A read error may be the cause here, since a much bigger clone is one base away. This chain uses TRBV25-1 with TRBJ2-3; 11 bases agree with TRBD2. The CDR3 loop spans 17 amino acids. Germline values: CDR1 MGHDK, CDR2 SYGVNS. The CDR3 spells CASSELGTSGDTDTHYF. CDR3 in DNA: TGTGCCAGCAGTGAGCTCGGGACTAGCGGAGACACAGATACGCATTATTTT. Full variable domain (outside the CDR3, taken from reference TRBV25-1 and TRBJ2-3): EADIYQTPRYLVIGTGKKITLECSQTMGHDKMYWYQQDPGMELHLIHYSYGVNSTEKGDLSSESTVSRIRTEHFPLTLESARPSHTSQYLCASSELGTSGDTDTHYFGPGTRLTVL.

This clonotype has ten or more counts. This chain links TRBV29-1 with TRBJ2-1, with D hard to call. The germline V gene has CDR1 SQVTM and CDR2 ANQGSEA. Trimming shortened V by 0 bases and J by 0 bases, and 9 bases separated the two germline ends. The CDR3 extends over 15 amino acids. This CDR3 is CSVEETKSSYNEQFF. CDR3 nucleotide sequence: TGCAGCGTTGAAGAGACAAAGAGCTCCTACAATGAGCAGTTCTTC.

This clonotype was observed a handful of times. This may be a read error: a much more frequent sequence differs by one nucleotide. The chain links TRBV7-9 to TRBJ1-1, with TRBD1 identical over 7 bases. Germline V gives CDR1 SEHNR, CDR2 FQNEAQ (reference sequence). This CDR3 has 16 residues. J was trimmed by 6 bases and V by 2 bases; bases with no gene match: 12. This chain's CDR3 is CASSLYTGVGGAEAFF. Written as DNA, the CDR3 is TGTGCCAGCAGCTTATATACAGGGGTCGGCGGGGCTGAAGCTTTCTTT.

This clonotype came up a few times. The chain recombines TRBV6-5 with TRBJ2-5, with D tentatively TRBD1 or TRBD2 (5 bases each). The germline V gene has CDR1 MNHEY and CDR2 SVGAGI. The CDR3 has 14 residues. The ends were cut back, 2 bases at V and 0 bases at J, with 7 bases in the middle. CDR3 coding DNA: TGTGCCAGCAGTTACGGGGGAAACCAAGAGACCCAGTACTTC. Its translation is CASSYGGNQETQYF.

This clonotype was picked up many times. V gene TRBV2 combines with J gene TRBJ2-7; possibly TRBD1 or TRBD2 for D (5 bases each). V lost 3 bases, J lost 2 bases, and 20 bases lay in between. This CDR3 has 17 residues. CDR1 is SNHLY, CDR2 FYNNEI, per germline. CDR3: CASSDLRSGTQTYEQYF. CDR3 coding DNA: TGTGCCAGCAGTGACCTCCGATCCGGGACGCAAACCTACGAGCAGTACTTC.

In this sample, this clonotype turned up many times. The chain uses TRBV5-1 and TRBJ2-7; 7 nucleotides align to TRBD1. Germline V lookup: CDR1 SGHRS, CDR2 YFSETQ. This CDR3 is built from 14 residues. V lost 2 bases to trimming and J lost 3 bases; unmatched junction nucleotides: 5. CDR3 sequence reads: CASSLPNRGYEQYF. In DNA, the CDR3 is TGCGCCAGCAGCTTACCTAACAGGGGCTACGAGCAGTACTTC.

This chain uses TRBV27 with TRBJ1-5; D is unclear. The CDR3 extends over 13 amino acids. The germline V gene has CDR1 MNHEY and CDR2 SMNVEV (reference sequence). V gave up 0 bases and J gave up 7 bases, with 7 bases separating them. CDR3 DNA sequence: TGTGCCAGCAGTTTATCTACGACACAGCCCCAGCATTTT. Encoded protein: CASSLSTTQPQHF.

This clonotype was picked up a small number of times. The chain couples TRBV19 to TRBJ2-5; 11 bases are shared with TRBD2. CDR1 and CDR2 from the germline V gene are LNHDA and SQIVND (reference sequence). CDR3 length: 15 amino acids. The V and J ends lost 5 bases and 2 bases, in that order; junction bases with no gene match: 4. The chain's CDR3 is CASSAGLADQETQYF. CDR3 sequence (DNA): TGTGCCAGTAGTGCGGGACTAGCGGATCAAGAGACCCAGTACTTC.

On this clonotype itself: One end of the junction does not line up with germline, which may come from a read error. The chain links TRBV27 to TRBJ1-4; unclear D gene. There are 16 residues in the CDR3. Germline V gene sequence: CDR1 MNHEY, CDR2 SMNVEV (reference sequence). CDR3 sequence: CASSLSPTTTNGKLFF. In nucleotides, the CDR3 is TGTGCCAGCAGTTTATCCCCGACAACAACTAATGGAAAACTGTTTTTT.

In this sample, this clonotype turned up many times. V gene TRBV7-2 combines with J gene TRBJ1-4, with 9 bases that match TRBD1. The CDR3 covers 14 residues. Germline V gives CDR1 SGHTA, CDR2 FQGNSA. Germline trimming cut 6 bases from V and 4 bases from J; bases unmatched to any gene: 3. CDR3 nucleotides: TGTGCCAGCAGTTTGGGACAGGGTAATGAAAAACTGTTTTTT. It is translated as CASSLGQGNEKLFF.

At least ten counts were recorded for this clonotype. The chain carries TRBV2 and TRBJ2-5; D is perhaps TRBD1 (5 bases). The ends were cut back, 2 bases at V and 5 bases at J, with 6 bases in the middle. Germline V lookup: CDR1 SNHLY, CDR2 FYNNEI. The CDR3 contains 12 residues. The CDR3 DNA sequence: TGTGCCAGCAGTGAACGACAGGAGACCCAGTACTTC. Its protein product is CASSERQETQYF.

This clonotype showed up just a few times. Since a much larger clone is just one base distant, this may be a read error. V and J are TRBV5-1 and TRBJ2-2; tentative D call: TRBD1 (5 bases). Deletions cut 6 bases from V and 0 bases from J, with 15 bases between. The CDR3 consists of 16 residues. The germline gives CDR1 SGHRS, CDR2 YFSETQ. In DNA form, the CDR3 reads TGCGCCAGCAATGTACAGGAGCCGTCGAACACCGGGGAGCTGTTTTTT. Translated, it gives CASNVQEPSNTGELFF.

This clonotype was counted only a few times. The chain couples TRBV6-1 to TRBJ2-3; perhaps TRBD2 as D (5 bases). Between the trimmed V and J ends, which lost 5 bases and 5 bases, there was a span of 20 bases. Per germline, CDR1 MNHNS and CDR2 SASEGT. The CDR3 spans 16 residues. CDR3 protein: CASSTFHREKQDTQYF. The CDR3 DNA is TGTGCCAGCAGTACCTTTCATAGGGAGAAGCAAGATACGCAGTATTTT.

The V and J genes are TRBV18 and TRBJ2-7, with D perhaps given as TRBD1 or TRBD2 (5 bases each). The CDR3 totals 15 residues. CDR1 KGHSH and CDR2 LQKENI come from the germline V gene. Trimming took off 1 base at V and 3 bases at J, with 13 bases between the two ends. The CDR3: CASSPQGTVGYEQYF. The CDR3 nucleotides read TGTGCCAGCTCACCACAAGGGACGGTGGGCTACGAGCAGTACTTC.

This clonotype was seen a single time. A read error may explain this, as a much larger clone is one base away. The DNA of the CDR3 is TGTGCCAGCAGTTACACCGGACTAGCGGGAGGGTTTGGGGATGAGCGGTTCTTC. Its protein is CASSYTGLAGGFGDERFF. The rearrangement joins TRBV6-9 to TRBJ2-1, with TRBD2 matching 15 bases. CDR1 is MNHGY, CDR2 SVAAGI, per germline. The CDR3 has 18 residues.

This clonotype occurred many times. The chain recombines TRBV6-1 with TRBJ2-1; perhaps TRBD2 as D (6 bases). The CDR3 sequence is 14 residues long. V lost 3 bases and J 4 bases, leaving 10 bases between the germline ends. CDR1 is MNHNS and CDR2 is SASEGT in the germline V gene. CDR3 amino acids: CASSDWAGYNEQFF. The CDR3 coding sequence is TGTGCCAGCAGTGACTGGGCGGGATACAATGAGCAGTTCTTC.

This clonotype showed up many times. The rearrangement links TRBV20-1 to TRBJ2-7; TRBD1 or TRBD2 may be the D gene (5 bases each). Trimming took 2 bases from V and 4 from J, leaving 21 bases between them. Germline V gene data show CDR1 as DFQATT and CDR2 as SNEGSKA (reference sequence). There are 16 residues in the CDR3. CDR3 sequence reads: CSARPGEPGFGYEQYF. CDR3 nucleotide sequence: TGCAGTGCTAGACCCGGGGAGCCAGGGTTTGGATACGAGCAGTACTTC.